The 15 T cell receptor beta chains below all came from one sample that was sequenced in a study of T cell responses to AZD1222 COVID-19 vaccine. Data came from immunoSEQ multiplex PCR; TCRdb stores just in-frame clones and leaves some out. The profile shows some 90,000 clones, roughly 84% of them singletons. Sequencing was performed on peripheral blood, taken on day 0 of AZD1222 vaccination. The receptors derive from an adult in good health.

This clone was observed a single time. The chain uses TRBV29-1 and TRBJ2-3, with D possibly being TRBD1 (6 bases). Between the trimmed V and J ends, which lost 4 bases and 6 bases, there was a span of 11 bases. This CDR3 spans 12 amino acids. Germline-derived CDR1 and CDR2 are SQVTM and ANQGSEA. The CDR3 reads CSVGSGVDTQYF. DNA for the CDR3: TGCAGCGTTGGATCAGGGGTGGATACGCAGTATTTT.

The chain combines TRBV2 with TRBJ1-1; D remains ambiguous. V dropped 4 bases and J dropped 0 bases, with 12 bases sitting between them. This CDR3 has 15 amino acids. The germline V gene has CDR1 SNHLY and CDR2 FYNNEI. CDR3 in DNA: TGTGCCAGCAGTGGGATAGCCGGGGTGAACACTGAAGCTTTCTTT. The encoded protein is CASSGIAGVNTEAFF.

This clone is a singleton in its sample. The gene calls are TRBV12-5 and TRBJ1-5; D might be TRBD1 (6 bases). There are 15 residues in the CDR3. The V gene lost 4 bases and the J gene lost 0 bases, with 10 bases spanning the gap. Germline CDR1 and CDR2: LGHNT and FRNRAP. The DNA of the CDR3 is TGTGCTAGTGGTTCGGGGGCTCCTAGCAATCAGCCCCAGCATTTT. Residues: CASGSGAPSNQPQHF.

The rearrangement links TRBV25-1 to TRBJ2-2; maybe TRBD2 (5 bases). The CDR3 has 16 residues. The V and J ends lost 0 bases and 6 bases respectively, with 14 bases between them. Germline loops: CDR1 MGHDK, CDR2 SYGVNS. The CDR3 loop reads CASSEYEPLGAGELFF. DNA for the CDR3: TGTGCCAGCAGTGAATATGAACCCCTCGGGGCCGGGGAGCTGTTTTTT.

The genes are TRBV5-6 and TRBJ2-2; D uncertain. The germline CDR1 and CDR2 sequences are SGHDT and YYEEEE. The CDR3 is made up of 14 amino acids. V gave up 4 bases and J gave up 0 bases, with 7 bases separating them. In DNA, the CDR3 is TGTGCCAGCAGCCCGGCAGCGAACACCGGGGAGCTGTTTTTT. Amino acids: CASSPAANTGELFF.

The rearrangement joins TRBV11-2 to TRBJ1-5, with a weak D call TRBD1 (5 bases). Germline V gene lookup returns CDR1 SGHAT and CDR2 FQNNGV. V was trimmed by 4 bases and J by 0 bases, leaving 13 bases between them. The CDR3 totals 16 residues. The CDR3 DNA reads as TGTGCCAGCAGCTACGGGGACGGCTATAGCAATCAGCCCCAGCATTTT. It codes for CASSYGDGYSNQPQHF.

The chain carries TRBV4-1 and TRBJ1-5; 7 nucleotides align to TRBD1. CDR1 is MGHRA, CDR2 YSYEKL, per germline. This CDR3 spans 15 amino acids. The trim removed 1 base at V and 4 bases at J, leaving 4 bases unmatched. CDR3 DNA: TGCGCCAGCAGCCAAGTGGAGACAGGGAATCAGCCCCAGCATTTT. This encodes CASSQVETGNQPQHF.

The gene calls are TRBV18 and TRBJ1-1; TRBD1 matches at 9 bases. The CDR3 totals 15 residues. The V gene's germline CDR1 is KGHSH and CDR2 LQKENI. J gave up 11 bases and V 6 bases, and 16 bases lay outside the gene matches. Here the CDR3 DNA reads TGTGCCAGCTCTTCCACTCCGGGACAGGGAGTGCGGGCTTTCTTT. Amino acid sequence: CASSSTPGQGVRAFF.

The rearrangement uses TRBV19 and TRBJ1-5; 7 nucleotides align to TRBD1. The germline V gene has CDR1 LNHDA and CDR2 SQIVND (reference sequence). CDR3 length: 12 amino acids. Trimming cost V 4 bases and J 7 bases; bases outside gene matches: 1. The CDR3 bases are TGTGCCAGTAGTAGACAGGGACAGCCCCAGCATTTT. Encoded protein: CASSRQGQPQHF.

This chain joins TRBV5-1 and TRBJ1-6; D is ambiguous. V was cut by 0 bases and J by 6 bases, with 7 bases left in between. The CDR3 covers 14 residues. Germline V lookup: CDR1 SGHRS, CDR2 YFSETQ. DNA of the CDR3: TGCGCCAGCAGCTTGGTGGGAGGTAATTCACCCCTCCACTTT. Translating it yields CASSLVGGNSPLHF.

The rearrangement joins TRBV7-2 to TRBJ2-5; a possible D gene is TRBD1 (5 bases). Germline CDR1 SGHTA, CDR2 FQGNSA. The CDR3 runs 13 residues. Trimming left V 5 bases short and J 5 bases short, with 12 bases between. CDR3 DNA: TGTGCCAGCAGCCCAGGGTTGTCGGAGACCCAGTACTTC. Residues: CASSPGLSETQYF.

The chain uses TRBV7-9 and TRBJ1-1; D is unclear. Between the trimmed V and J ends, which lost 1 base and 6 bases, there was a span of 6 bases. The length of the CDR3 is 12 residues. The germline CDR1 and CDR2 sequences are SEHNR and FQNEAQ (reference sequence). Here the CDR3 reads CASSLVVAEAFF. CDR3 DNA: TGTGCCAGCAGCTTAGTGGTGGCTGAAGCTTTCTTT.

The CDR3, as DNA: TGTGCCAGCAGCCTGAGGGACAGGGGGCGCTTCACCGGGGAGCTGTTTTTT. Amino acids: CASSLRDRGRFTGELFF. The gene calls are TRBV9 and TRBJ2-2; 12 bases match TRBD1. The germline V gene encodes CDR1 SGDLS and CDR2 YYNGEE. V trimming: 4 bases; J trimming: 4 bases; junction bases outside the gene matches: 8. The CDR3 totals 17 residues.

The chain links TRBV7-6 to TRBJ2-7, with no clear D. The CDR3 has 12 residues. Looked up from germline, CDR1 is SGHVS and CDR2 is FNYEAQ. Between the trimmed V and J ends, which lost 5 bases and 0 bases, there was a span of 5 bases. This CDR3 reads CASSPGSYEQYF. CDR3 nucleotide sequence: TGTGCCAGCAGCCCCGGCTCCTACGAGCAGTACTTC. The full variable domain, its missing parts supplied by reference TRBV7-6 and TRBJ2-7, is GAGVSQSPRYKVTKRGQDVALRCDPISGHVSLYWYRQALGQGPEFLTYFNYEAQQDKSGLPNDRFSAERPEGSISTLTIQRTEQRDSAMYRCASSPGSYEQYFGPGTRLTVT.

The chain joins TRBV4-3 to TRBJ2-3, with a possible D match to TRBD1 (6 bases). Trimming left V 3 bases short and J 6 bases short, with 25 bases between. The length of the CDR3 is 18 residues. Germline CDR1 reads LGHNA; CDR2 reads YSLEER. CDR3 sequence reads: CASSHAQGARGNMDTQYF. CDR3 coding DNA: TGCGCCAGCAGCCACGCCCAAGGGGCTAGGGGGAACATGGATACGCAGTATTTT.